The entry below describes one TCR beta chain. This sample is part of a study of blood T cell repertoires in COVID-19. Repertoires were generated with immunoSEQ multiplex PCR, while TCRdb's copy carries only in-frame clones and drops some. The data hold approximately 290,000 clones, with 65% to 85% observed a single time. V gave up 0 bases and J gave up 1 base, with 6 bases separating them. The CDR3 is made up of 15 amino acids. Germline CDR1 is MGHRA and CDR2 is YSYEKL. The sequence was collected from a person aged 65 to 85 with COVID-19, enrolled during active disease. V and J are TRBV4-1 and TRBJ2-2, with no clear D. Sequenced input: peripheral blood. In DNA, the CDR3 is TGCGCCAGCAGCCAAGACCACGGGAACACCGGGGAGCTGTTTTTT. Protein product: CASSQDHGNTGELFF.